This paragraph covers one TCR beta chain sequence. Its antigen is not yet known. One base away there is no much larger clone; base qualities are not given. This entry belongs to a study of T cell responses to AZD1222 COVID-19 vaccine (dated by TCRdb to the early 2020s). Regarding the research as a whole: AZD1222 recipients with second doses at about 4 weeks or about 12 weeks were pooled, because spike-specific TCR depth and breadth did not differ between schedules. Trial participants were enrolled by age into 18-55, 56-69 and 70-plus year subgroups, with around 150, 28 and 57 TCR-sequenced participants respectively. A total of more than 230 trial participants underwent TCR sequencing, of whom roughly 210 received two doses of AZD1222 and around 26 received two doses of the MenACWY control vaccine.

The label giving this sample's time point can be read as: baseline before first vaccination. Samples from vaccinated people were obtained from the UK trials COV001 and COV002, which included a single-blind randomized controlled phase 2/3 trial of AZD1222 (ChAdOx1 nCoV-19) in healthy adults. Trial participant PBMC samples were collected at day 0 and day 28 after the second dose for TCRbeta chain sequencing. V is cut back by 8 bases and J by 3 bases, with 9 bases in the junction unmatched. The germline V gene (reference sequence) yields MNHEY for CDR1 and SMNVEV for CDR2. Measured from the cysteine to the phenylalanine, the CDR3 is 14 residues long. Only the CDR3 region is kept as DNA, spanning 42 bases read in frame from base 1. The CDR3 regions of human TCRbeta chains were subjected to immunosequencing. From the authors' description of their analysis: Repertoire TCRs were checked for matches against a reference library of SARS-CoV-2-specific TCRs that had been generated using the MIRA antigen-specificity platform. Breadth meant the fraction of unique TCRs that were SARS-CoV-2-associated, whereas depth meant the fraction of total T cells that were SARS-CoV-2-associated. Using the MIRA data, every spike-specific TCR was mapped to the spike region that the TCR reacted to and assigned to either a CD4 or a CD8 class. Log10-transformed breadth and depth values were compared by one-way ANOVA with Sidak's multiple comparisons tests. Not all clones reach the TCRdb copy of this immuneACCESS table, which keeps in-frame sequences only. Checked studies attribute under half of the gap to unresolved V genes and leave the rest unexplained. Clone size and V and J calls were adopted from that table, with D and trimming inferred from the DNA. Recorded for this sample are some 140,000 clones; roughly nine tenths of them occurred a single time. The ten largest clones capture 2.5% to 4% of the sample.

Here is what the overall study found, with its caveats: CD4 TCRs associated with the vaccine covered the entire spike protein, and the dominant responses were in regions 160-218 and 743-854. Conclusions about previously exposed vaccinees were limited because only six AZD1222 recipients were SARS-CoV-2 seropositive at baseline. Reportedly, close to half of the unique spike-specific TCRs recognized epitopes lying outside the regions that are mutated in the B.1.351 and B.1.1.7 variants. Spike-specific TCR breadth and depth rose significantly after two AZD1222 doses compared with day 0 and with MenACWY recipients. No day 14 peak-response samples were available, so repertoires were characterized only after the peak T cell response. Most participants were white British and females outnumbered males, and the authors suggested that clonal diversity may have been underestimated. In the small 56-69-year group, the increase in depth fell short of significance, most likely because of low power.

This clonotype was obtained from an adult in good health. Here the sequenced sample was peripheral blood, taken on day 0 of AZD1222 vaccination. The sequence is built from TRBV27 and TRBJ2-7; TRBD1 matches 8 bases in the middle. CDR3 sequence: CASSRAGGFYEQYF. The DNA reads TGTGCCAGCTCGCGGGCAGGGGGCTTCTACGAGCAGTACTTC.